The clone carrying this TCR beta chain was detected only a few times. Antigen: not known. Losses at the gene ends were 8 bases for V and 8 bases for J; bases not matched to a gene: 9. CDR3 size: 14 residues. The record originates from a study of blood T cells in healthy people across ages. Study results and caveats: Those diversity estimates obtained from one million T cells were thought to be underestimates. When set beside aged donors, long-lived donors presented more naive CD4+ cells and higher diversity.

They isolated at least 6 million PBMCs from each sample. A second about 7 to 12 cycle PCR used barcoded and J-beta primers. Every sample produced at least 2.5 million CDR3-containing paired-end reads. TCRdb re-called the 5' RACE reads with MiXCR, one entry per CDR3 protein. The sample consists of hundreds of thousands of distinct CDR3 sequences, 20% to 25% of them appearing once. The TCR comes from a man in his 70s in good health. Sequencing used blood. This chain joins TRBV12-3 or TRBV12-4 and TRBJ1-4; 9 nucleotides align to TRBD1. In nucleotides, the CDR3 is TGTGCCAGCGGTTGGGGACAGGGAAAGGAAAAACTGTTTTTT. It is translated as CASGWGQGKEKLFF.